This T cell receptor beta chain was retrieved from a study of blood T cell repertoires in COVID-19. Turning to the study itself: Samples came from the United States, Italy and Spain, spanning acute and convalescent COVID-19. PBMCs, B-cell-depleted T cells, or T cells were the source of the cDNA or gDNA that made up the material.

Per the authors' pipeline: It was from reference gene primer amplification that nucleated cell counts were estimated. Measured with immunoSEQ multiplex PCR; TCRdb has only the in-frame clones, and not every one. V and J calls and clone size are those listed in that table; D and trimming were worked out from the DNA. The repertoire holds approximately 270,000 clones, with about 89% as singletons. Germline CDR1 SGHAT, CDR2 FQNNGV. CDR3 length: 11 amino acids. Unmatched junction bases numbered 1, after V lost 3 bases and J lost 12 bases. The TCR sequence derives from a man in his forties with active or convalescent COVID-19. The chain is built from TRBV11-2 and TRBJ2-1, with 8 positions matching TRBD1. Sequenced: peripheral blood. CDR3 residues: CASSFGQGQFF. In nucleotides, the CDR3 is TGTGCCAGCAGCTTCGGACAGGGGCAGTTCTTC. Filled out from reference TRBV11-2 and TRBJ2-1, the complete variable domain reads EAGVAQSPRYKIIEKRQSVAFWCNPISGHATLYWYQQILGQGPKLLIQFQNNGVVDDSQLPKDRFSAERLKGVDSTLKIQPAKLEDSAVYLCASSFGQGQFFGPGTRLTVL.